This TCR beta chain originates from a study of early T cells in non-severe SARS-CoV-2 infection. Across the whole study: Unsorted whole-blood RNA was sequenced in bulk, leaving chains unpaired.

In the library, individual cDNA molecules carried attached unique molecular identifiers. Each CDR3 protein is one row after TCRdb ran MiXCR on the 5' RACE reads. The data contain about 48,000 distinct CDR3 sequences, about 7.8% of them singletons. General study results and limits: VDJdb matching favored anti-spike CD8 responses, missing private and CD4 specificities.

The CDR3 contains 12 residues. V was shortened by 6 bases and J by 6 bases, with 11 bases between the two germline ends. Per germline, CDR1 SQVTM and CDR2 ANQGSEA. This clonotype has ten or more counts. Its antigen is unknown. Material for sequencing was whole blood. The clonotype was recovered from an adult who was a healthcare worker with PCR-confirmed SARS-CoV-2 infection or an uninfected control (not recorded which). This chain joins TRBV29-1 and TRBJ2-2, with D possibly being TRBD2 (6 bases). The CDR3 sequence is CSVVASAGELFF. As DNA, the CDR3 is TGCAGCGTCGTGGCTAGCGCCGGGGAGCTGTTTTTT.